One sample yielded the 27 T cell receptor beta chains listed below, sequenced in a study of shared clonotypes between healthy human individuals. Assay: immunoSEQ multiplex PCR; the TCRdb copy retains only in-frame clones and omits some. Here the sample spans over 2 million clones, 85% to 95% being singletons. The sequenced sample consisted of naive CD4+ T cells sorted from blood. Described subset: CD45RA+ positively selected. The source of these receptors is a man aged 18 to 35 in good health.

The chain is built from TRBV7-2 and TRBJ2-5, with unresolved D. The CDR3 covers 13 residues. Germline assignment: CDR1 SGHTA and CDR2 FQGNSA. The germline V and J ends were trimmed by 5 bases and 5 bases, with 12 bases remaining between them. CDR3 DNA sequence: TGTGCCAGCAGCCCCTTGAACGGGGAGACCCAGTACTTC. Protein: CASSPLNGETQYF. Together with reference TRBV7-2 and TRBJ2-5, the CDR3 gives the full variable domain: GAGVSQSPSNKVTEKGKDVELRCDPISGHTALYWYRQSLGQGLEFLIYFQGNSAPDKSGLPSDRFSAERTGGSVSTLTIQRTQQEDSAVYLCASSPLNGETQYFGPGTRLLVL.

This clone was seen a handful of times. The V call is TRBV14, the J call TRBJ2-7; possible D gene TRBD1, 5 bases. Trimming removed 2 bases from V and 6 bases from J, with 11 bases in between. The CDR3 contains 13 residues. CDR1 is SGHDN and CDR2 is FVKESK in the germline V gene. CDR3 coding DNA: TGTGCCAGCAGCCAAACAGGTCGCCCCGAGCAGTACTTC. Its protein product is CASSQTGRPEQYF. Combining the CDR3 with reference TRBV14 and TRBJ2-7 gives the whole variable domain EAGVTQFPSHSVIEKGQTVTLRCDPISGHDNLYWYRRVMGKEIKFLLHFVKESKQDESGMPNNRFLAERTGGTYSTLKVQPAELEDSGVYFCASSQTGRPEQYFGPGTRLTVT.

Written as DNA, the CDR3 is TGCGCCAGCAGCCACACGGGGGGCGGGAGCGCCTACGAGCAGTACTTC. It is translated as CASSHTGGGSAYEQYF. This chain links TRBV4-1 with TRBJ2-7, with TRBD2 as a possible D gene (7 bases). Trimming removed 3 bases from V and 2 bases from J, with 17 bases in between. Germline values: CDR1 MGHRA, CDR2 YSYEKL. There are 16 residues in the CDR3.

As regards this clone: One end of the junction does not line up with germline, which may come from a read error. The V call is TRBV4-1, the J call TRBJ2-3; 7 bases are a match to TRBD1. Germline CDR1 reads MGHRA; CDR2 reads YSYEKL. There are 15 residues in the CDR3. The CDR3 spells CASSQGKEDRVTINF. The CDR3 DNA reads TGCGCCAGCAGCCAAGGAAAGGAAGACAGGGTGACAATCAATTTT.

The genes are TRBV9 and TRBJ2-7; 7 bases fit TRBD1. In germline, CDR1 is SGDLS, CDR2 YYNGEE. Trimming removed 3 bases from V and 3 bases from J; junction bases left unmatched: 12. The CDR3 is 16 residues long. As DNA, the CDR3 is TGTGCCAGCAGCGGAGGGCCGGGACAGCTAGACTACGAGCAGTACTTC. It specifies CASSGGPGQLDYEQYF.

The rearrangement links TRBV6-5 to TRBJ1-5; D is unresolved. The V gene lost 4 bases and the J gene lost 0 bases, with 7 bases spanning the gap. This CDR3 is built from 14 residues. The germline CDR1 and CDR2 sequences are MNHEY and SVGAGI. CDR3 protein: CASSFYSSNQPQHF. CDR3 DNA sequence: TGTGCCAGCAGTTTTTACAGTAGCAATCAGCCCCAGCATTTT.

This chain joins TRBV7-9 and TRBJ1-1; a weak D match, TRBD1 (6 bases). V was shortened by 1 base and J by 0 bases, with 9 bases between the two germline ends. Germline-derived CDR1 and CDR2 are SEHNR and FQNEAQ (reference sequence). The CDR3 is made up of 15 amino acids. CDR3 nucleotide sequence: TGTGCCAGCAGCTTAGGGACAGTAATGAACACTGAAGCTTTCTTT. This encodes CASSLGTVMNTEAFF.

The chain uses TRBV4-2 and TRBJ2-1; D possibly uses TRBD1 or TRBD2 (6 bases each). The CDR3 has 15 amino acids. Germline loops: CDR1 LGHNA, CDR2 YNFKEQ. Trimming pared 1 base from V and 8 bases from J, leaving 15 bases between. The CDR3 sequence is CASSQGEGGMDEQFF. DNA of the CDR3: TGTGCCAGCAGCCAAGGCGAGGGGGGTATGGATGAGCAGTTCTTC.

On this clone: This specimen includes other DNA sequences encoding the same CDR3. This chain connects TRBV7-2 to TRBJ1-2; D remains ambiguous. V shed 0 bases and J shed 2 bases, with 7 bases lying between them. There are 14 residues in the CDR3. Germline V CDR1 and CDR2: SGHTA, FQGNSA. As DNA, the CDR3 is TGTGCCAGCAGCTTAGCCGGAGGGAACTATGGCTACACCTTC. The encoded protein is CASSLAGGNYGYTF.

This chain links TRBV25-1 with TRBJ1-5; no definite D call. The CDR3 totals 14 residues. Germline V gene lookup returns CDR1 MGHDK and CDR2 SYGVNS. Trimming shortened V by 5 bases and J by 1 base, and 9 bases separated the two germline ends. The chain's CDR3 is CASSKGNSNQPQHF. The DNA for the CDR3 is TGTGCCAGCAGTAAAGGGAACAGCAATCAGCCCCAGCATTTT.

As concerns this clone: Other DNA sequences of this sample code for an identical CDR3. The genes are TRBV11-2 and TRBJ1-3, with D hard to call. V dropped 5 bases and J dropped 0 bases, with 11 bases sitting between them. This CDR3 has 15 amino acids. Germline V gene sequence: CDR1 SGHAT, CDR2 FQNNGV. CDR3 amino acids: CASSLGPSSGNTIYF. The CDR3 DNA follows: TGTGCCAGCAGCCTCGGGCCCAGCTCTGGAAACACCATATATTTT.

V and J are TRBV18 and TRBJ2-3; no clear D. V lost 6 bases and J lost 1, with 8 bases in between. Per the germline V gene, CDR1 is KGHSH and CDR2 is LQKENI. The CDR3 length is 13 residues. CDR3 DNA sequence: TGTGCCAGCTCCCTCCTCGGCACAGATACGCAGTATTTT. It translates to CASSLLGTDTQYF.

As concerns this clone: The same CDR3 can be traced to other DNA sequences in this sample. The J gene is TRBJ1-2, the V gene TRBV28; D remains ambiguous. The V and J ends lost 2 bases and 4 bases respectively, with 8 bases between them. Germline V gene data show CDR1 as MDHEN and CDR2 as SYDVKM. There are 13 residues in the CDR3. CDR3 amino acids: CASSLKGFYGYTF. In DNA form, the CDR3 reads TGTGCCAGCAGTTTAAAGGGTTTCTATGGCTACACCTTC.

On this clone: A much larger clone differs by one base, so this may be a read error. Other DNA sequences in the sample encode the same CDR3. This rearrangement joins TRBV5-1 to TRBJ1-5, with unresolved D. Looked up from germline, CDR1 is SGHRS and CDR2 is YFSETQ. V lost 4 bases, J lost 0 bases, and 5 bases lay in between. CDR3 size: 13 residues. As DNA, the CDR3 is TGCGCCAGCAGCCCGGGTAGCAATCAGCCCCAGCATTTT. Translation gives CASSPGSNQPQHF.

The chain has TRBV10-3 and TRBJ2-3; D is unresolved. This CDR3 is built from 17 residues. The V and J ends lost 3 bases and 0 bases respectively, with 16 bases between them. The germline V gene encodes CDR1 ENHRY and CDR2 SYGVKD. The CDR3 DNA reads as TGTGCCATCAGTGATCGAGTTTCGCCTTCTAGCACAGATACGCAGTATTTT. Amino acids: CAISDRVSPSSTDTQYF.

The chain joins TRBV30 to TRBJ1-1; D is unclear. With 1 base removed from V and 2 bases from J, the gap between germline ends came to 8 bases. Germline lookup yields CDR1 GTSNPN and CDR2 SVGIG (reference sequence). The CDR3 loop spans 13 amino acids. The chain's CDR3 is CAWSETRNTEAFF. The CDR3 DNA reads as TGTGCCTGGAGTGAAACCAGAAACACTGAAGCTTTCTTT.

The chain has TRBV9 and TRBJ1-3; 7 bases are a match to TRBD1. Trimming removed 4 bases from V and 2 bases from J; junction bases left unmatched: 6. The CDR3 spans 15 residues. Germline V gene sequence: CDR1 SGDLS, CDR2 YYNGEE. The CDR3 nucleotides are TGTGCCAGCAGCCGACAGGGAAGCCCTGGAAACACCATATATTTT. It yields the protein CASSRQGSPGNTIYF.

The chain is built from TRBV11-2 and TRBJ2-3, with a weak D call TRBD2 (5 bases). V gave up 1 base and J gave up 4 bases, with 15 bases separating them. The CDR3 has 16 amino acids. Germline V lookup: CDR1 SGHAT, CDR2 FQNNGV. The CDR3 DNA is TGTGCCAGCAGCTTAGTTCCGCGGGCCACGTCAGATACGCAGTATTTT. Protein product: CASSLVPRATSDTQYF.

This rearrangement joins TRBV5-5 to TRBJ1-2, with 8 bases aligning to TRBD1. The length of the CDR3 is 15 residues. Germline V lookup: CDR1 SGHKS, CDR2 YYEKEE (reference sequence). With V trimmed by 0 bases and J by 6 bases, 7 bases remained unmatched. CDR3 nucleotides: TGTGCCAGCAGCTTGGCCTGGCAGGGGGCGGATGGCTACACCTTC. Encoded protein: CASSLAWQGADGYTF.

This chain connects TRBV7-2 to TRBJ2-3; 8 nucleotides align to TRBD2. The germline CDR1 and CDR2 sequences are SGHTA and FQGNSA. The CDR3 extends over 14 amino acids. The ends lost 6 bases at V and 2 bases at J; junction bases unmatched: 4. In nucleotides, the CDR3 is TGTGCCAGCAGGATCGGGGGGGCCACAGATACGCAGTATTTT. Translation: CASRIGGATDTQYF.

As regards this clone: At the DNA level, this CDR3 is encoded by other sequences in the same sample as well. The CDR3 loop reads CAISESLGMNTEAFF. CDR3 DNA: TGTGCCATCAGTGAGTCGTTAGGGATGAACACTGAAGCTTTCTTT. The rearrangement uses TRBV10-3 and TRBJ1-1; D is unresolved. CDR3 size: 15 residues. CDR1 ENHRY and CDR2 SYGVKD come from the germline V gene. Deletions cut 0 bases from V and 0 bases from J, with 8 bases between.

The chain recombines TRBV2 with TRBJ1-3, with 8 bases matching TRBD1. This CDR3 has 14 amino acids. The V gene end was trimmed by 5 bases and the J gene end by 6 bases; junction bases not matched to a gene: 6. Looked up from germline, CDR1 is SNHLY and CDR2 is FYNNEI. In DNA, the CDR3 is TGTGCCAGCAGTCCCGACAGGGGCCTAAACACCATATATTTT. Residues: CASSPDRGLNTIYF. Combining the CDR3 with reference TRBV2 and TRBJ1-3 gives the whole variable domain EPEVTQTPSHQVTQMGQEVILRCVPISNHLYFYWYRQILGQKVEFLVSFYNNEISEKSEIFDDQFSVERPDGSNFTLKIRSTKLEDSAMYFCASSPDRGLNTIYFGEGSWLTVV.

The CDR3 DNA reads TGTGCCAGCAGCTTCTTCGGACTGAACACCGGGGAGCTGTTTTTT. Amino acids: CASSFFGLNTGELFF. This sequence joins TRBV7-9 and TRBJ2-2; TRBD2 is a possible D gene (5 bases). The V gene lost 3 bases and the J gene lost 1 base, with 9 bases spanning the gap. The CDR3 spans 15 residues. Germline V lookup: CDR1 SEHNR, CDR2 FQNEAQ (reference sequence).

V and J are TRBV9 and TRBJ1-2; 8 bases are a match to TRBD1. Per the germline V gene, CDR1 is SGDLS and CDR2 is YYNGEE. Germline trimming cut 0 bases from V and 7 bases from J; bases unmatched to any gene: 8. The CDR3 covers 15 residues. In DNA, the CDR3 is TGTGCCAGCAGCGTAGACCCGGACAGGGTTGGTGGCTACACCTTC. Protein product: CASSVDPDRVGGYTF.

The chain links TRBV27 to TRBJ1-6, with TRBD1 matching 9 bases. There are 15 residues in the CDR3. J was trimmed by 3 bases and V by 8 bases; bases with no gene match: 5. Germline CDR1 MNHEY, CDR2 SMNVEV (reference sequence). The CDR3 region is CASAPGQGYNSPLHF. DNA of the CDR3: TGTGCCAGCGCCCCGGGACAGGGCTATAATTCACCCCTCCACTTT.

The CDR3 sequence is CASSLAPPSATEAFF. The CDR3 DNA reads TGCGCCAGCAGCTTAGCCCCACCCAGTGCCACTGAAGCTTTCTTT. V and J are TRBV5-1 and TRBJ1-1; no firm D call. The CDR3 runs to 15 residues. The germline V gene encodes CDR1 SGHRS and CDR2 YFSETQ. The germline V and J ends were trimmed by 2 bases and 4 bases, with 15 bases remaining between them.

This clone was seen once. The chain employs TRBV2 and TRBJ1-2; TRBD1 agrees at 7 bases. This CDR3 region has 13 residues. J lost 4 bases, V lost 6 bases, and 5 bases had no gene match. CDR1 is SNHLY and CDR2 is FYNNEI in the germline V gene. This CDR3 is CASRATGSYGYTF. CDR3 nucleotides: TGTGCCAGCAGAGCGACAGGGAGCTATGGCTACACCTTC.